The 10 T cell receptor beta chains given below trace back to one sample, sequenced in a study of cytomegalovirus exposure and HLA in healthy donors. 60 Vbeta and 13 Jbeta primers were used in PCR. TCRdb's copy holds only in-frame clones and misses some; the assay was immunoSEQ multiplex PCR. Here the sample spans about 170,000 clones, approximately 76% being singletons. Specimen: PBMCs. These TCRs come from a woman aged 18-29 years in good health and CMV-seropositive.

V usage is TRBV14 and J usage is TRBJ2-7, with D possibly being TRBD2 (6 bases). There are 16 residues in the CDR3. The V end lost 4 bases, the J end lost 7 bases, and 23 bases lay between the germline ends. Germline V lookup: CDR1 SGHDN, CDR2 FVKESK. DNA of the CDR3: TGTGCCAGCAGCCTTTCCCCTGGGGGGAATCACGCAGAGCAGTACTTC. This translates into CASSLSPGGNHAEQYF.

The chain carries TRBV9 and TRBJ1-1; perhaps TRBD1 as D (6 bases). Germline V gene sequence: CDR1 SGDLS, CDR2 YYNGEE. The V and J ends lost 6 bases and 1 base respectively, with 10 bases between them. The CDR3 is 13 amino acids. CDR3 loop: CASTKGQNTEAFF. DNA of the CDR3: TGTGCCAGCACTAAGGGACAGAACACTGAAGCTTTCTTT.

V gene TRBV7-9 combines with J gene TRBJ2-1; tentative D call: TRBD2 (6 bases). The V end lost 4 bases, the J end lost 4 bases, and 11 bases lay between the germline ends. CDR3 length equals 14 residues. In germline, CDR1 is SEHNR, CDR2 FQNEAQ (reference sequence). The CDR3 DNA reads TGTGCCAGCAGCTCTTTAGCGGCGTACAATGAGCAGTTCTTC. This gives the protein CASSSLAAYNEQFF.

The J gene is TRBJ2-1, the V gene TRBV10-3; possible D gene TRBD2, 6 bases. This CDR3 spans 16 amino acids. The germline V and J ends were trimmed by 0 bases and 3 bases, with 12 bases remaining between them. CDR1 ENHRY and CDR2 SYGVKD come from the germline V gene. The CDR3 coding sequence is TGTGCCATCAGTGAGTCTAAGGGACTGGTCTACAATGAGCAGTTCTTC. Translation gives CAISESKGLVYNEQFF.

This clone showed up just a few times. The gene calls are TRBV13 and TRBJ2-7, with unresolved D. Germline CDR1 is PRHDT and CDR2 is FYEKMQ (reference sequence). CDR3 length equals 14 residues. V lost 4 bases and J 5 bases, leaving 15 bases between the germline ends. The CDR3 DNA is TGTGCCAGCAGCTCCCGACCCGAGCGCGACGAGCAGTACTTC. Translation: CASSSRPERDEQYF.

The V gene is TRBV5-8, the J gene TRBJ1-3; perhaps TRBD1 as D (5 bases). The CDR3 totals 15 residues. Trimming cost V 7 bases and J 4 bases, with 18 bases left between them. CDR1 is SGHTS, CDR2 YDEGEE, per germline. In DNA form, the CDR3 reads TGTGCCAGCGCATCTCAGGGATCGAGGGGAAACACCATATATTTT. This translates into CASASQGSRGNTIYF.

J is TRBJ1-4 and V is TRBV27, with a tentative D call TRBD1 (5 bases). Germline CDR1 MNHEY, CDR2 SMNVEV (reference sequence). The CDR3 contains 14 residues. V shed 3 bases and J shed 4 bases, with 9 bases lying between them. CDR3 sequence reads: CASSLLRGNEKLFF. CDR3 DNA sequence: TGTGCCAGCAGTTTGTTAAGGGGTAATGAAAAACTGTTTTTT.

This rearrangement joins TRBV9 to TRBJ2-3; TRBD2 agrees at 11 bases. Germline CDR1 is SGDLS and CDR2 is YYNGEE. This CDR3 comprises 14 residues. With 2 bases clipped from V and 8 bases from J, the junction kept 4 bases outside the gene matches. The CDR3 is CASSVLAGGSTQYF. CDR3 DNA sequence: TGTGCCAGCAGCGTCCTAGCGGGGGGTTCTACGCAGTATTTT.

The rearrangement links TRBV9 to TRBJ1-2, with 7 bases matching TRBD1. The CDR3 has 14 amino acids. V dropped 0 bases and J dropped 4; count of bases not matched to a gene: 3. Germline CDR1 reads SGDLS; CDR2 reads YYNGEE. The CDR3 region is CASSVGDRAYGYTF. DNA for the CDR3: TGTGCCAGCAGCGTAGGGGACAGAGCCTATGGCTACACCTTC.

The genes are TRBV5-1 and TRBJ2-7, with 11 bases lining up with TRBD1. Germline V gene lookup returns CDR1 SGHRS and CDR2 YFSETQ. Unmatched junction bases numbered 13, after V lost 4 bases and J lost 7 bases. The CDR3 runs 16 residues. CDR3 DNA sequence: TGCGCCAGCAGCCCATGGCCCGGGACAGGGGGAGGTGAGCAGTACTTC. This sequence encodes CASSPWPGTGGGEQYF.